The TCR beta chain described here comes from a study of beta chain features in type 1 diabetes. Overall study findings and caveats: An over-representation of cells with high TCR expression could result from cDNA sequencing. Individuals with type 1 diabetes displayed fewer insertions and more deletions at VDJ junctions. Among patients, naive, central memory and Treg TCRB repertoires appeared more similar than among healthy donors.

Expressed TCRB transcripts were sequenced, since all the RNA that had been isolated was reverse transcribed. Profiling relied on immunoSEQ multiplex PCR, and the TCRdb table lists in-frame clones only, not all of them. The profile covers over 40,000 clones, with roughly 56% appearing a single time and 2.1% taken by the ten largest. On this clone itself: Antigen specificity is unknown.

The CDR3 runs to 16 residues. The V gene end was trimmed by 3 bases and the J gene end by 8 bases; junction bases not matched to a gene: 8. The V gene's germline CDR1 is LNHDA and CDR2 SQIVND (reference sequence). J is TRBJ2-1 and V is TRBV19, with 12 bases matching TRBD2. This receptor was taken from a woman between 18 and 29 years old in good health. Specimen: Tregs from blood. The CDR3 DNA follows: TGTGCCAGTAGTATTCTAGCGGGAGGGCTTTTGGATGAGCAGTTCTTC. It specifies CASSILAGGLLDEQFF.